This T cell receptor (beta chain) was sequenced for a study of T cell responses to AZD1222 COVID-19 vaccine. Overall study results and limits: Regions 160-218 and 743-854 dominated among vaccine-associated CD4 TCRs spanning spike.

Sequenced by immunoSEQ multiplex PCR; TCRdb stores in-frame clones only, minus some. Among about 200,000 clones listed, under 95% were seen once. Germline CDR1 and CDR2: KGHSH and LQKENI. Trimming took off 3 bases at V and 5 bases at J, with 8 bases between the two ends. The CDR3 totals 13 residues. Comments on this clone: Antigen specificity is unknown.

Here the sequenced sample was peripheral blood, taken 28 days after the second AZD1222 dose. This TCR was sampled from an adult who received the AZD1222 COVID-19 vaccine. The chain couples TRBV18 to TRBJ1-5; a weak D match, TRBD1 (6 bases). The CDR3, as DNA: TGTGCCAGCTCACCGGGACATTATCAGCCCCAGCATTTT. Protein sequence: CASSPGHYQPQHF.